This is a list of T cell receptor beta chains from one sample in a study of metastatic and nonmetastatic thyroid tumors. TCRdb reprocessed the PCR reads using MiXCR. The sample contains roughly 15,000 clones, about a quarter of which appear only once. The sample consisted of blood. The receptors were gathered from a male donor with papillary thyroid cancer or a benign thyroid nodule (not recorded which). Some clones in this sample may be carry-over from other donors' samples. Both conserved end residues are part of each CDR3. D genes are given only for firm matches. Clone size is shown for a subset of rows, as once, few, many or a class of expanded clone.

J gene: TRBJ2-2
D gene: TRBD2
V gene: TRBV7-8
clone size: NA
CDR3 length: 16
CDR3 protein: CVSSSLGAGDLGDLFF
CDR3 DNA: TGTGTCAGCAGCTCGCTGGGAGCGGGAGACCTCGGGGATCTGTTTTTT

J gene: TRBJ2-1
D gene: NA
V gene: TRBV12-3/TRBV12-4
clone size: few
CDR3 length: 16
CDR3 protein: CASSPFAGSSYNEQFF
CDR3 DNA: TGTGCCAGCAGCCCCTTTGCGGGTAGCTCCTACAATGAGCAGTTCTTC

J gene: TRBJ2-7
D gene: TRBD2
V gene: TRBV30
clone size: once
CDR3 length: 16
CDR3 protein: CAWSGGTSGPSYEQYF
CDR3 DNA: TGTGCCTGGAGTGGAGGGACTAGCGGTCCCTCCTACGAGCAGTACTTC

J gene: TRBJ2-1
D gene: NA
V gene: TRBV20-1
clone size: medium-sized
CDR3 length: 10
CDR3 protein: CSATFNEQFF
CDR3 DNA: TGCAGTGCTACATTCAATGAGCAGTTCTTC

J gene: TRBJ2-1
D gene: TRBD2
V gene: TRBV18
clone size: many
CDR3 length: 17
CDR3 protein: CASSPGGGAGTYNEQFF
CDR3 DNA: TGTGCCAGCTCACCGGGCGGGGGGGCCGGAACCTACAATGAGCAGTTCTTC

J gene: TRBJ1-2
D gene: NA
V gene: TRBV11-2
clone size: medium-sized
CDR3 length: 14
CDR3 protein: CASSLGLGSDGYTF
CDR3 DNA: TGTGCCAGCAGCTTAGGTTTGGGGTCGGATGGCTACACCTTC

J gene: TRBJ1-2
D gene: NA
V gene: TRBV12-3/TRBV12-4
clone size: few
CDR3 length: 12
CDR3 protein: CASSPGGEIYTF
CDR3 DNA: TGTGCCAGCAGTCCGGGGGGGGAGATTTACACCTTC

J gene: TRBJ2-1
D gene: NA
V gene: TRBV14
clone size: NA
CDR3 length: 15
CDR3 protein: CASSQDPCTYNEQFF
CDR3 DNA: TGTGCCAGCAGTCAGGACCCCTGCACCTACAATGAGCAGTTCTTC

J gene: TRBJ2-5
D gene: NA
V gene: TRBV10-2
clone size: many
CDR3 length: 11
CDR3 protein: CASKVSETQYF
CDR3 DNA: TGCGCCAGCAAGGTTTCGGAGACCCAGTACTTC

J gene: TRBJ2-7
D gene: TRBD2
V gene: TRBV7-9
clone size: many
CDR3 length: 15
CDR3 protein: CASSFTGGGGNEQYF
CDR3 DNA: TGTGCCAGCAGCTTTACTGGCGGGGGGGGAAACGAGCAGTACTTC

J gene: TRBJ1-1
D gene: NA
V gene: TRBV28
clone size: many
CDR3 length: 11
CDR3 protein: CASSLNRKAFF
CDR3 DNA: TGTGCCAGCAGTTTAAACAGGAAAGCTTTCTTT

J gene: TRBJ2-7
D gene: TRBD2
V gene: TRBV30
clone size: few
CDR3 length: 14
CDR3 protein: CAWSVEPSGHEQYF
CDR3 DNA: TGTGCCTGGAGTGTAGAGCCTAGCGGCCACGAGCAGTACTTC

J gene: TRBJ1-2
D gene: NA
V gene: TRBV14
clone size: many
CDR3 length: 13
CDR3 protein: CASSQDTRYGYTF
CDR3 DNA: TGTGCCAGCAGCCAAGATACCCGCTATGGCTACACCTTC

J gene: TRBJ2-3
D gene: TRBD2
V gene: TRBV29-1
clone size: many
CDR3 length: 16
CDR3 protein: CSVEARGGGAMDTQYF
CDR3 DNA: TGCAGCGTTGAAGCCCGCGGCGGGGGGGCCATGGATACGCAGTATTTT

J gene: TRBJ2-7
D gene: TRBD2
V gene: TRBV11-3
clone size: large
CDR3 length: 17
CDR3 protein: CASSLVSPPGGGGQQYF
CDR3 DNA: TGTGCCAGCAGCTTAGTGTCCCCCCCGGGCGGCGGGGGGCAGCAGTACTTC

J gene: TRBJ1-5
D gene: NA
V gene: TRBV20-1
clone size: medium-sized
CDR3 length: 14
CDR3 protein: CSAVQGTESQPQHF
CDR3 DNA: TGCAGTGCCGTACAGGGTACGGAGAGTCAGCCCCAGCATTTT

J gene: TRBJ2-3
D gene: NA
V gene: TRBV20-1
clone size: NA
CDR3 length: 12
CDR3 protein: CSARRLADTQYF
CDR3 DNA: TGCAGTGCTAGGAGATTAGCGGATACGCAGTATTTT

J gene: TRBJ2-3
D gene: NA
V gene: TRBV20-1
clone size: medium-sized
CDR3 length: 13
CDR3 protein: CSARSSSTDTQYF
CDR3 DNA: TGCAGTGCTAGGTCGTCTAGCACAGATACGCAGTATTTT

J gene: TRBJ2-5
D gene: NA
V gene: TRBV2
clone size: many
CDR3 length: 17
CDR3 protein: CASSEDPGDSSQETQYF
CDR3 DNA: TGTGCCAGCAGTGAGGATCCGGGGGACTCCTCTCAAGAGACCCAGTACTTC

J gene: TRBJ2-7
D gene: NA
V gene: TRBV6-1
clone size: few
CDR3 length: 14
CDR3 protein: CASKVRKSSYEQYF
CDR3 DNA: TGCGCCAGCAAGGTACGAAAGAGCTCCTACGAGCAGTACTTC

J gene: TRBJ2-7
D gene: NA
V gene: TRBV12-3/TRBV12-4
clone size: medium-sized
CDR3 length: 14
CDR3 protein: CASSSSTALYEQYF
CDR3 DNA: TGTGCCAGCAGTTCCTCGACAGCTCTCTACGAGCAGTACTTC

J gene: TRBJ2-7
D gene: NA
V gene: TRBV20-1
clone size: medium-sized
CDR3 length: 14
CDR3 protein: CSASGQGTHGEQYF
CDR3 DNA: TGCAGTGCCTCGGGTCAAGGGACCCACGGCGAGCAGTACTTC

J gene: TRBJ2-1
D gene: NA
V gene: TRBV6-4
clone size: NA
CDR3 length: 15
CDR3 protein: CASSDSAGGGNEQFF
CDR3 DNA: TGTGCCAGCAGTGACTCCGCTGGAGGCGGTAATGAGCAGTTCTTC

J gene: TRBJ1-2
D gene: TRBD1
V gene: TRBV6-1
clone size: medium-sized
CDR3 length: 14
CDR3 protein: CASSDTGEGYGYTF
CDR3 DNA: TGTGCCAGCAGTGATACAGGGGAGGGCTATGGCTACACCTTC

J gene: TRBJ2-3
D gene: TRBD2
V gene: TRBV6-2/TRBV6-3
clone size: many
CDR3 length: 16
CDR3 protein: CASSHGRGGFADTQYF
CDR3 DNA: TGTGCCAGCAGCCACGGGCGGGGGGGCTTTGCAGATACGCAGTATTTT

J gene: TRBJ1-2
D gene: NA
V gene: TRBV5-4
clone size: NA
CDR3 length: 15
CDR3 protein: CASSLTGATNYGYTF
CDR3 DNA: TGTGCCAGCAGCCTAACAGGTGCAACAAACTATGGCTACACCTTC

J gene: TRBJ1-2
D gene: NA
V gene: TRBV7-3
clone size: once
CDR3 length: 13
CDR3 protein: CASSLGTGGGYTF
CDR3 DNA: TGTGCCAGCAGCTTAGGGACCGGTGGTGGCTACACCTTC

J gene: TRBJ2-7
D gene: TRBD1
V gene: TRBV7-3
clone size: NA
CDR3 length: 16
CDR3 protein: CASSPIIGTVSYEQYF
CDR3 DNA: TGTGCCAGCAGCCCTATTATCGGGACAGTCTCCTACGAGCAGTACTTC

J gene: TRBJ2-3
D gene: NA
V gene: TRBV9
clone size: many
CDR3 length: 14
CDR3 protein: CASSRGGSEDTQYF
CDR3 DNA: TGTGCCAGCAGCAGGGGGGGCTCTGAAGATACGCAGTATTTT

J gene: TRBJ1-3
D gene: NA
V gene: TRBV6-5
clone size: many
CDR3 length: 16
CDR3 protein: CASSYSSLNSGNTIYF
CDR3 DNA: TGTGCCAGCAGTTACTCATCCCTCAACTCTGGAAACACCATATATTTT

J gene: TRBJ2-7
D gene: TRBD2
V gene: TRBV15
clone size: many
CDR3 length: 14
CDR3 protein: CATRPSGPSYEQYF
CDR3 DNA: TGTGCCACCAGGCCTAGCGGGCCATCCTACGAGCAGTACTTC

J gene: TRBJ1-5
D gene: NA
V gene: TRBV5-4
clone size: many
CDR3 length: 13
CDR3 protein: CASSTDSNQPQHF
CDR3 DNA: TGTGCCAGCAGTACAGATAGCAATCAGCCCCAGCATTTT

J gene: TRBJ1-2
D gene: TRBD1
V gene: TRBV28
clone size: few
CDR3 length: 16
CDR3 protein: CAILSGGGLADYGYTF
CDR3 DNA: TGTGCCATCTTATCAGGGGGGGGACTGGCGGACTATGGCTACACCTTC

J gene: TRBJ2-5
D gene: NA
V gene: TRBV5-4
clone size: NA
CDR3 length: 14
CDR3 protein: CASSLMGLSETQYF
CDR3 DNA: TGTGCCAGCAGCCTCATGGGGCTTTCCGAGACCCAGTACTTT

J gene: TRBJ2-7
D gene: TRBD2
V gene: TRBV6-4
clone size: medium-sized
CDR3 length: 15
CDR3 protein: CASSEIAGESVEQYF
CDR3 DNA: TGTGCCAGCAGTGAAATAGCGGGAGAGTCGGTCGAGCAGTACTTC

J gene: TRBJ1-6
D gene: NA
V gene: TRBV4-1
clone size: few
CDR3 length: 14
CDR3 protein: CASSQDREWSPLHF
CDR3 DNA: TGCGCCAGCAGCCAAGACAGGGAATGGTCACCCCTCCACTTT

J gene: TRBJ1-6
D gene: NA
V gene: TRBV20-1
clone size: medium-sized
CDR3 length: 15
CDR3 protein: CSAPTASSYNSPLHF
CDR3 DNA: TGCAGTGCCCCGACAGCAAGCTCCTATAATTCACCCCTCCACTTT

J gene: TRBJ1-2
D gene: TRBD1
V gene: TRBV7-6
clone size: NA
CDR3 length: 15
CDR3 protein: CASSLEWGDRTVYTF
CDR3 DNA: TGTGCCAGCAGCTTAGAGTGGGGGGACAGAACTGTCTACACCTTT

J gene: TRBJ1-1
D gene: NA
V gene: TRBV19
clone size: few
CDR3 length: 13
CDR3 protein: CASSTRSDTEAFF
CDR3 DNA: TGTGCCAGTAGCACAAGGAGCGACACTGAAGCTTTCTTT

J gene: TRBJ1-2
D gene: NA
V gene: TRBV6-1
clone size: NA
CDR3 length: 11
CDR3 protein: CASDSSYGYTF
CDR3 DNA: TGTGCCAGTGACTCCTCCTATGGCTACACCTTC

J gene: TRBJ2-7
D gene: TRBD1
V gene: TRBV6-4
clone size: NA
CDR3 length: 14
CDR3 protein: CASSDGTGGNEQYF
CDR3 DNA: TGTGCCAGCAGTGACGGGACAGGGGGGAACGAGCAGTACTTC

J gene: TRBJ2-7
D gene: NA
V gene: TRBV11-3
clone size: medium-sized
CDR3 length: 12
CDR3 protein: CASSLDPRRQYF
CDR3 DNA: TGTGCCAGCAGCTTAGATCCTAGAAGGCAGTACTTC

J gene: TRBJ2-4
D gene: NA
V gene: TRBV9
clone size: many
CDR3 length: 15
CDR3 protein: CASSVDLGAQNIQYF
CDR3 DNA: TGTGCCAGCAGCGTAGATCTCGGGGCCCAAAACATTCAGTACTTC

J gene: TRBJ2-3
D gene: NA
V gene: TRBV20-1
clone size: NA
CDR3 length: 13
CDR3 protein: CSARDRDTDTQYF
CDR3 DNA: TGCAGTGCTAGGGACCGCGACACAGATACGCAGTATTTT

J gene: TRBJ1-4
D gene: NA
V gene: TRBV5-1
clone size: medium-sized
CDR3 length: 14
CDR3 protein: CASSVANSNEKLFF
CDR3 DNA: TGCGCCAGCAGCGTTGCAAATTCTAATGAAAAACTGTTTTTT

J gene: TRBJ2-3
D gene: NA
V gene: TRBV7-2
clone size: many
CDR3 length: 14
CDR3 protein: CASSLAGATDTQYF
CDR3 DNA: TGTGCCAGCAGCTTAGCGGGGGCCACAGATACGCAGTATTTT

J gene: TRBJ2-7
D gene: NA
V gene: TRBV11-1
clone size: NA
CDR3 length: 11
CDR3 protein: CASSLEGEQYF
CDR3 DNA: TGTGCCAGCAGCTTAGAAGGAGAGCAGTACTTC

J gene: TRBJ1-4
D gene: NA
V gene: TRBV12-3/TRBV12-4
clone size: many
CDR3 length: 13
CDR3 protein: CASRQKVNEKLFF
CDR3 DNA: TGTGCCAGCAGGCAGAAAGTAAATGAAAAACTGTTTTTT

J gene: TRBJ1-1
D gene: TRBD1
V gene: TRBV20-1
clone size: medium-sized
CDR3 length: 15
CDR3 protein: CSARDGAGGQGGPFF
CDR3 DNA: TGCAGTGCTAGAGATGGCGCCGGGGGACAGGGTGGGCCTTTCTTT